Listed here is a single T cell receptor beta chain. Its antigen is still unknown. The data derive from a study of OX40 agonist ivuxolimab in advanced cancers. Study background: Each dose-escalation patient presented with hepatocellular carcinoma, melanoma, renal cell or head and neck cancer.

Broader study findings: Determination of antigen specificity was not performed for the expanded peripheral T cells. In the 0.1 to 3.0 mg/kg range, CD4+ and CD8+ blood T cells had expanded clonally by week 6.

Trimming took 0 bases from V and 6 from J; bases not matched to a gene: 1. Germline lookup yields CDR1 SGHRS and CDR2 YFSETQ. The CDR3 consists of 15 residues. Clones were sequenced by immunoSEQ multiplex PCR, and TCRdb holds only the in-frame ones, with some missing. The data show more than 75,000 clones, with about 88% seen just once and roughly 0.9% held by the top ten. Material: CD4+ or CD8+ T cells sorted from blood, obtained in a trial of the OX40 agonist ivuxolimab. This sequence joins TRBV5-1 and TRBJ1-6; 9 bases are shared with TRBD1. The sequence came from an adult with an advanced solid tumor such as melanoma, head and neck, liver or kidney cancer. CDR3 nucleotides: TGCGCCAGCAGCTTGGCGACAGGGGGTAATTCACCCCTCCACTTT. Translating it yields CASSLATGGNSPLHF. Full variable domain (outside the CDR3, taken from reference TRBV5-1 and TRBJ1-6): KAGVTQTPRYLIKTRGQQVTLSCSPISGHRSVSWYQQTPGQGLQFLFEYFSETQRNKGNFPGRFSGRQFSNSRSEMNVSTLELGDSALYLCASSLATGGNSPLHFGNGTRLTVT.